This TCR beta chain was sequenced for a study of shared clonotypes between healthy human individuals. In the study overall: The donors, two women and a few men, were aged 18 to 49.

Deep-level running was used for the assay. The method was immunoSEQ multiplex PCR; TCRdb's version includes in-frame clones alone and lacks a portion of them. Seen here are about 490,000 clones, over 75% observed once, and the top ten hold roughly 13%. The sequenced sample consisted of PBMCs. The TCR sequence derives from a woman between 35 and 50 years old in good health. Some clones in this sample may be carry-over from other donors' samples.

The CDR3 DNA reads TGTGCCAGCAGTGAAGCGCGGAAGGTGGTGGGACTAATAGACGTTACCTACGAGCAGTACTTC. Protein sequence: CASSEARKVVGLIDVTYEQYF. V and J are TRBV6-1 and TRBJ2-7, with 7 nucleotides matching TRBD2. The ends lost 0 bases at V and 2 bases at J; junction bases unmatched: 22. The V gene's germline CDR1 is MNHNS and CDR2 SASEGT. CDR3 length: 21 residues.